What follows is one TCR beta chain and its context. The antigen is not known. The template for TCR beta VDJ and CDR3 sequence profiling was genomic DNA. TCRdb used MiXCR to reprocess the reads, holding one entry per CDR3 protein. The sample has about 35,000 distinct CDR3 sequences, more than 65% seen once. This sample is drawn from a study of CD8+CD57+ T cells in acquired aplastic anemia. Overall study: Sorted CD4+ and CD8+ cells yielded DNA averaging about 3.2 ug. Whole-study findings and limits: Patients and controls shared under 30 CD8+ CDR3 sequences, highly expressed in patients. CD8+ Simpson's diversity in patients was not significantly different from that in controls.

The CDR3 is made up of 14 amino acids. Looked up from germline, CDR1 is DFQATT and CDR2 is SNEGSKA (reference sequence). J gave up 10 bases and V 6 bases, and 14 bases lay outside the gene matches. The receptor was isolated from a human donor in good health, serving as a control. The gene calls are TRBV20-1 and TRBJ2-5, with 10 bases matching TRBD2. The specimen sequenced was sorted CD4+, CD8+, or CD8+CD57+ T cells (not recorded which) from PBMCs. The CDR3: CSARTSGGVGDQYF. The CDR3 nucleotides are TGCAGTGCCCGGACGAGCGGGGGGGTCGGGGACCAGTACTTC.